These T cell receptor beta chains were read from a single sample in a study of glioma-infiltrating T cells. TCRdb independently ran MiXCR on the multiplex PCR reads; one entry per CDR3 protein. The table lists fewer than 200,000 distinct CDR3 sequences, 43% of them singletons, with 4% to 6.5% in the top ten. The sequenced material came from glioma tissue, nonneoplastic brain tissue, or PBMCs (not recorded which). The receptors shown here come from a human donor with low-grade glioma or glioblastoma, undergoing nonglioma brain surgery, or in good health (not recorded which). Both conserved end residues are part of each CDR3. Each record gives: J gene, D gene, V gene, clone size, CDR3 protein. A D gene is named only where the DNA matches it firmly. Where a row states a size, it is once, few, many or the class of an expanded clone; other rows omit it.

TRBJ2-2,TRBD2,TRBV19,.,CASSIVGLAGPNTGELFF
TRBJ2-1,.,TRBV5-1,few,CASSRWSGGDNEQFF
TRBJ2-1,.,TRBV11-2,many,CASSTYGGGDNEQFF
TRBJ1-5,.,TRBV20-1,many,CSATKTGYQPQHF
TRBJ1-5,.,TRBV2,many,CASSVQGAEQPQHF
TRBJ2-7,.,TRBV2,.,CASSERSRGSEQYF
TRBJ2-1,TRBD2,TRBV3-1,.,CASSQERSGSYNEQFF
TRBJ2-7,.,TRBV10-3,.,CASSLPGFGEQYF
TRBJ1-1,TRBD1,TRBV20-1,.,CSTNRGGLNTEAYF
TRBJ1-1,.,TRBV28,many,CASSLGIGEAFF
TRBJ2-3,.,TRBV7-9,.,CASSIGTDTQYF
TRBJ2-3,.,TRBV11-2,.,CASSPLAVSTDTQYF
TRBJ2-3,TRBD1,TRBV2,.,CASSVRQGSQYF
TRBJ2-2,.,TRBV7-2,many,CASSLAGIGELFF
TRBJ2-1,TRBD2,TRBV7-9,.,CASSPSGPIAGAYNEQFF
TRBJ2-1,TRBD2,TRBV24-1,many,CATSGTSVNEQFF
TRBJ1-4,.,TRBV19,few,CASSIQAEKLFF
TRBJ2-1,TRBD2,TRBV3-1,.,CASSTRLAGPTGEQFF
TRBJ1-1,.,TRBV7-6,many,CASSAGVGNTEAFF
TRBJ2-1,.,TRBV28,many,CASSLPPGSYNEQFF
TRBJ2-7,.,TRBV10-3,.,CAISESAGGWASHEQYF
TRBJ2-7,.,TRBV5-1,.,CASSLGTYSSYEQYF
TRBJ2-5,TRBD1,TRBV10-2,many,CASAEQGARQETQYF
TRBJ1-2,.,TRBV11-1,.,CASSQIGNYGYTF
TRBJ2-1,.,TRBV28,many,CASSADGNEQFF
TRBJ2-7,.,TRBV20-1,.,CSANGTADYEQYF
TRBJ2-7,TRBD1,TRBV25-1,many,CASPRDRDYEQYF
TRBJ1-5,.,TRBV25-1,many,CASPILRRPQHF
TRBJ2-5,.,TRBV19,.,CASTEGSQETQYF
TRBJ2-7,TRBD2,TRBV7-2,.,CASSSGLAHSYDQYF
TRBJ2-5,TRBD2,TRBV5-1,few,CASSFLAGETYQETQYF
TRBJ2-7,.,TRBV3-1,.,CASSLRLMSSYEQYF
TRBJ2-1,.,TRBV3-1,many,CASSPGLLDEQFF
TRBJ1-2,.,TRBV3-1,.,CASSQLSLGTYGYTF
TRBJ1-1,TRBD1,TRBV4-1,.,CASSQDRTGRNTEASF
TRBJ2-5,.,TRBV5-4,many,CASSLERGRETQYF
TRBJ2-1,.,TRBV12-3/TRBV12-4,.,CASSFFPSSYNEQFF
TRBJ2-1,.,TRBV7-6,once,CASSQHNEQFF
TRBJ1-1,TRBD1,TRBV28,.,CASSSGTANTEAFF
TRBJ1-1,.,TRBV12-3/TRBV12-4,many,CASSLQGNEAFF
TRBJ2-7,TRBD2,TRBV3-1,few,CASSRTSGHEQYF
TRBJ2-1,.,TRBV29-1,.,CSARPLPHEQFF